These 8 T cell receptor beta chains originate from one sample sequenced in a study of early T cells in non-severe SARS-CoV-2 infection. TCRdb re-derived calls from the 5' RACE reads in MiXCR, one entry per CDR3 protein. The data contain tens of thousands of distinct CDR3 sequences, approximately 6% of them singletons. The sequences come from whole blood, collected at baseline. All receptors derive from an adult who was a healthcare worker with PCR-confirmed SARS-CoV-2 infection or an uninfected control (not recorded which).

This clonotype was detected only a few times. This chain links TRBV5-1 with TRBJ2-1; a weak D match, TRBD1 (6 bases). CDR1 and CDR2 (germline): SGHRS, YFSETQ. V dropped 0 bases and J dropped 9 bases, with 19 bases sitting between them. The CDR3 runs to 16 residues. The CDR3 here is CASSLGLLTGNFEQFF. CDR3 bases: TGCGCCAGCAGCTTGGGACTACTTACAGGGAATTTTGAGCAGTTCTTC.

In this sample, this clonotype turned up many times. The chain carries TRBV10-3 and TRBJ1-6, with D uncertain. This CDR3 has 13 amino acids. Germline CDR1 reads ENHRY; CDR2 reads SYGVKD. V was clipped by 4 bases and J by 8 bases, with 9 bases between them. CDR3 sequence: CAISGQQDSPLHF. In DNA form, the CDR3 reads TGTGCCATCAGTGGCCAGCAGGATTCACCCCTCCACTTT.

This clonotype appeared many times. Here the CDR3 reads CASSPWTSGITGEQFF. In DNA form, the CDR3 reads TGTGCCAGCAGTCCATGGACTAGCGGGATCACGGGTGAGCAGTTCTTC. V usage is TRBV2 and J usage is TRBJ2-1, with 12 bases fitting TRBD2. The V segment lost 5 bases and the J segment 9 bases; nucleotides outside the gene matches: 11. This CDR3 has 16 amino acids. The germline V gene has CDR1 SNHLY and CDR2 FYNNEI. Full variable domain (outside the CDR3, taken from reference TRBV2 and TRBJ2-1): EPEVTQTPSHQVTQMGQEVILRCVPISNHLYFYWYRQILGQKVEFLVSFYNNEISEKSEIFDDQFSVERPDGSNFTLKIRSTKLEDSAMYFCASSPWTSGITGEQFFGPGTRLTVL.

This clonotype occurred many times. This chain uses TRBV9 with TRBJ2-1; D gene unclear. The germline CDR1 and CDR2 sequences are SGDLS and YYNGEE. There are 17 residues in the CDR3. Trimming pared 4 bases from V and 0 bases from J, leaving 17 bases between. The CDR3 DNA reads as TGTGCCAGCAGCTTCCCTCAGGCGGCGAGCTCCTACAATGAGCAGTTCTTC. As protein: CASSFPQAASSYNEQFF.

This clonotype showed up many times. J is TRBJ1-6 and V is TRBV7-2; 12 positions agree with TRBD1. The CDR3 length is 15 residues. CDR1 is SGHTA and CDR2 is FQGNSA in the germline V gene. With V trimmed by 4 bases and J by 10 bases, 5 bases remained unmatched. In DNA, the CDR3 is TGTGCCAGCAGCTCGGGGACAGGGGGCGGCTCACCCCTCCACTTT. Protein sequence: CASSSGTGGGSPLHF.

This clonotype appeared a few times. This rearrangement joins TRBV18 to TRBJ1-5; D uncertain. The CDR3 spans 14 residues. Germline V CDR1 and CDR2: KGHSH, LQKENI. V was trimmed by 3 bases and J by 3 bases, leaving 9 bases between them. Here the CDR3 reads CASSPWEANQPQHF. The CDR3, as DNA: TGTGCCAGCTCACCCTGGGAAGCCAATCAGCCCCAGCATTTT.

This clonotype came up many times. This chain joins TRBV5-1 and TRBJ2-1; TRBD2 matches 11 bases. CDR3 length: 16 amino acids. The V and J ends lost 4 bases and 2 bases, in that order; junction bases with no gene match: 5. Germline V gene data show CDR1 as SGHRS and CDR2 as YFSETQ. The CDR3 reads CASSRTSGSPYNEQFF. The CDR3 coding sequence is TGCGCCAGCAGCCGTACTAGCGGGAGTCCCTACAATGAGCAGTTCTTC.

There are a few counts of this clonotype. The chain carries TRBV25-1 and TRBJ2-3; maybe TRBD2 (6 bases). CDR3 size: 16 residues. V lost 3 bases and J 5 bases, leaving 18 bases between the germline ends. Germline V gene sequence: CDR1 MGHDK, CDR2 SYGVNS. CDR3: CASSDLLRGTVDTQYF. The DNA of the CDR3 is TGTGCCAGCAGTGACCTCTTGCGCGGGACTGTAGATACGCAGTATTTT.